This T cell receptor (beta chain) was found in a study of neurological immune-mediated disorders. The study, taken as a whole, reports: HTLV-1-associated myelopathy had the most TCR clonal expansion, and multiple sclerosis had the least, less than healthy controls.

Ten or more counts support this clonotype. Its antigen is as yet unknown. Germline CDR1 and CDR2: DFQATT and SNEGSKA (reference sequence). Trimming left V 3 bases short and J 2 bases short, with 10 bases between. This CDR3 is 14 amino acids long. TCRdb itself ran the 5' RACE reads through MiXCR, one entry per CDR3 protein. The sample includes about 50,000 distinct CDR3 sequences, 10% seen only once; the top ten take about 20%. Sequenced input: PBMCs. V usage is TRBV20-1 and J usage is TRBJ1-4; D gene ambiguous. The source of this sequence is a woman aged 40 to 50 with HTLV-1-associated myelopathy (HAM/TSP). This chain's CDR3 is CSASWVVTNEKLFF. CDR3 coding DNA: TGCAGTGCTAGTTGGGTGGTGACTAATGAAAAACTGTTTTTT.